Included here is one TCR beta chain sequence, with context. This sample is drawn from a study of cytomegalovirus exposure and HLA in healthy donors. CDR1 and CDR2 (germline): SGHRS, YFSETQ. The CDR3 has 19 amino acids. Trimming at V came to 3 bases and at J to 2 bases, leaving 11 bases not matched to a gene. With 60 Vbeta and 13 Jbeta primers, the PCR was carried out. Data came from immunoSEQ multiplex PCR; TCRdb stores just in-frame clones and leaves some out. Of about 240,000 clones listed, over 70% were seen once; the top ten hold roughly 7.4%. Sequencing used PBMCs. V usage is TRBV5-1 and J usage is TRBJ2-5, with TRBD2 identical over 15 bases. The TCR originated in an older woman in good health and CMV-seropositive. The CDR3 sequence is CASSSSIRTSGRAQETQYF. CDR3 nucleotides: TGCGCCAGCAGCTCATCAATACGGACTAGCGGGAGGGCTCAAGAGACCCAGTACTTC.